This paragraph covers one T cell receptor (beta chain) sequence. This entry is derived from a study of control samples from healthy donors and cancer patients. The method was immunoSEQ multiplex PCR; TCRdb's version includes in-frame clones alone and lacks a portion of them. This sample has over 85,000 clones, with 85% to 95% found just once. The CDR3 consists of 13 residues. Trimming pared 8 bases from V and 2 bases from J, leaving 12 bases between. Per the germline V gene, CDR1 is SEHNR and CDR2 is FQNEAQ (reference sequence). Material for sequencing was blood. V is TRBV7-9 and J is TRBJ2-5, with a tentative D call TRBD1 (6 bases). This clonotype was obtained from a woman aged 25-40 years in good health. The CDR3 loop is CASGRQEQETQYF. The CDR3 bases are TGTGCCAGCGGTCGACAGGAACAAGAGACCCAGTACTTC.